These 5 T cell receptor beta chains were sequenced from one sample in a study of metastatic and nonmetastatic thyroid tumors. All patients reached thyroid surgery having received no treatment beforehand. MiXCR reprocessed the PCR reads for TCRdb. The profile shows about 30,000 clones, around 25% of them singletons. Sequences were obtained from blood. The receptors were gathered from a female donor with papillary thyroid cancer or a benign thyroid nodule (not recorded which). Some clones in this sample may be carry-over from other donors' samples.

The table lists this clone with many counts. This CDR3 is CASSPRDSWDQPQHF. Written as DNA, the CDR3 is TGTGCCAGCAGCCCCCGGGACAGTTGGGATCAGCCCCAGCATTTT. The rearrangement joins TRBV2 to TRBJ1-5, with 7 nucleotides matching TRBD1. The CDR3 sequence is 15 residues long. With V trimmed by 6 bases and J by 5 bases, 10 bases remained unmatched. The germline V gene encodes CDR1 SNHLY and CDR2 FYNNEI.

Regarding this clone: Relative to the germline gene, one junction end is altered; a read error may explain this. The J gene is TRBJ1-2, the V gene TRBV6-1; no firm D call. The CDR3 spans 10 residues. From germline, CDR1 is MNHNS and CDR2 SASEGT. The CDR3, as DNA: TGTGCCAGCAACGCTATTAGCTACAACTTC. Its translation: CASNAISYNF.

Turning to this clone: Because it lacks the conserved phenylalanine or tryptophan at the end, this CDR3 is likely a read error. This chain joins TRBV5-6 and TRBJ2-7, with unresolved D. The CDR3 runs to 14 residues. V gave up 2 bases and J gave up 0 bases, with 9 bases separating them. Per germline, CDR1 SGHDT and CDR2 YYEEEE. CDR3 nucleotides: TGTGCCAGCAGCTTCACGGAAAGCTCCTACGAGCAGTACCTC. This sequence encodes CASSFTESSYEQYL.

CDR3 coding DNA: TGTGCCAGCAGACATACCGGGACAGGGAGGCATGAGCAGTTCTTC. Amino acid sequence: CASRHTGTGRHEQFF. The rearrangement joins TRBV28 to TRBJ2-1, with 9 nucleotides matching TRBD1. CDR1 MDHEN and CDR2 SYDVKM come from the germline V gene. J was trimmed by 8 bases and V by 6 bases; bases with no gene match: 11. This CDR3 has 15 amino acids. Complete variable domain (other parts from reference TRBV28 and TRBJ2-1): DVKVTQSSRYLVKRTGEKVFLECVQDMDHENMFWYRQDPGLGLRLIYFSYDVKMKEKGDIPEGYSVSREKKERFSLILESASTNQTSMYLCASRHTGTGRHEQFFGPGTRLTVL.

To note about this clone: One junction end disagrees with the germline gene, perhaps due to a read error. The rearrangement uses TRBV11-2 and TRBJ2-1; possible D gene TRBD2, 5 bases. This CDR3 has 16 residues. Germline V gene lookup returns CDR1 SGHAT and CDR2 FQNNGV. The CDR3 DNA follows: TGTGTCAGCAGCTCTCGGGCGAGCTCAAGAGGGCATGAGCAGTTCTTC. It yields the protein CVSSSRASSRGHEQFF.